The 16 T cell receptor beta chains listed next were all sequenced from one sample in a study of vaccination and CD4 T cells after COVID-19. Treatment indicated: 10-day PBMC culture with coronavirus spike peptide pools or control peptides (ViraFEST assay). According to the study, CD4+ T cells from the unexposed donor were gathered ahead of the COVID-19 pandemic (2011-2018). Once obtained from cultured CD4+ T cells, the DNA was sequenced using the Oncomine TCR Beta short-read assay. MiXCR, applied by TCRdb to the PCR reads, yields one record per CDR3 protein. The sample shows under 6,500 distinct CDR3 sequences, over 35% of them seen only once. These TCRs' antigens remain unknown. The sample comprised CD4+ T cells from blood, cultured in vitro. Receptor source: a human donor in good health.

This chain connects TRBV6-1 to TRBJ1-2; no clear D. V was cut by 6 bases and J by 3 bases, with 11 bases left in between. The CDR3 covers 13 residues. CDR1 is MNHNS and CDR2 is SASEGT in the germline V gene. CDR3 nucleotides: TGTGCCAGCAGCCCCTCCTCCCACTATGGCTACACCTTC. Its translation: CASSPSSHYGYTF.

The chain joins TRBV7-9 to TRBJ1-2; D gene ambiguous. Looked up from germline, CDR1 is SEHNR and CDR2 is FQNEAQ (reference sequence). V was clipped by 1 base and J by 6 bases, with 3 bases between them. This CDR3 has 11 residues. Here the CDR3 DNA reads TGTGCCAGCAGCTTAGTTGATGGCTACACCTTC. This translates into CASSLVDGYTF.

The chain joins TRBV6-1 to TRBJ1-5; D is unclear. CDR1 MNHNS and CDR2 SASEGT come from the germline V gene. The CDR3 loop spans 13 amino acids. Trimming pared 7 bases from V and 0 bases from J, leaving 7 bases between. Here the CDR3 DNA reads TGTGCCAGCAAGGAGAATAGCAATCAGCCCCAGCATTTT. It specifies CASKENSNQPQHF.

The CDR3 here is CASSLVYGVPWGGTGELFF. In DNA form, the CDR3 reads TGTGCCAGCAGCTTAGTTTACGGGGTCCCCTGGGGGGGCACCGGGGAGCTGTTTTTT. This rearrangement joins TRBV7-8 to TRBJ2-2; TRBD2 matches 7 bases. After removal of 1 base from V and 4 bases from J, the junction contained 15 bases not matched to a gene. CDR3 length: 19 residues. Germline V CDR1 and CDR2: SGHVS, FQNEAQ.

The V call is TRBV6-1, the J call TRBJ1-2; D is unresolved. The CDR3 extends over 14 amino acids. V was shortened by 4 bases and J by 1 base, with 10 bases between the two germline ends. The germline V gene has CDR1 MNHNS and CDR2 SASEGT. CDR3 in amino acids: CASSAGPINYGYTF. Written as DNA, the CDR3 is TGTGCCAGCAGTGCCGGGCCGATTAACTATGGCTACACCTTC.

This clonotype was picked up a small number of times. The CDR3 coding sequence is TGTGCCACCAGTGAGACCGGGACAGCTAGCACAGATACGCAGTATTTT. Amino acids: CATSETGTASTDTQYF. The chain uses TRBV24-1 and TRBJ2-3; 7 positions agree with TRBD1. This CDR3 is 16 amino acids long. Germline values: CDR1 KGHDR, CDR2 SFDVKD. J was trimmed by 0 bases and V by 4 bases; bases with no gene match: 6.

The V gene is TRBV27, the J gene TRBJ1-5; unclear D gene. The CDR3 totals 18 residues. Germline CDR1 is MNHEY and CDR2 is SMNVEV (reference sequence). V lost 6 bases and J lost 3, with 24 bases in between. The CDR3: CASRDTGGVVIYNQPQHF. The CDR3 DNA is TGTGCCAGCAGAGATACCGGTGGGGTAGTAATATACAATCAGCCCCAGCATTTT.

The V and J genes are TRBV15 and TRBJ1-5; maybe TRBD1 (5 bases). The V gene's germline CDR1 is LNHNV and CDR2 YYDKDF (reference sequence). The CDR3 is made up of 14 amino acids. V gave up 5 bases and J gave up 0 bases, with 8 bases separating them. CDR3 sequence reads: CATSGDFSNQPQHF. CDR3 coding DNA: TGTGCCACCAGCGGGGACTTTAGCAATCAGCCCCAGCATTTT.

The chain joins TRBV20-1 to TRBJ1-2; D possibly corresponds to TRBD1 (6 bases). The CDR3 extends over 13 amino acids. Deletions cut 6 bases from V and 2 bases from J, with 13 bases between. Per the germline V gene, CDR1 is DFQATT and CDR2 is SNEGSKA (reference sequence). In nucleotides, the CDR3 is TGCAGTGCGCAGGACAGCGCGAACTATGGCTACACCTTC. It translates to CSAQDSANYGYTF.

The chain is built from TRBV19 and TRBJ1-1, with D possibly being TRBD1 (5 bases). Germline V gives CDR1 LNHDA, CDR2 SQIVND (reference sequence). The CDR3 length is 12 residues. Between the trimmed V and J ends, which lost 7 bases and 9 bases, there was a span of 15 bases. DNA for the CDR3: TGTGCCAGTATTGTTGTCTCAGGGAAAGCTTTCTTT. This translates into CASIVVSGKAFF.

This clonotype was counted a few times. The V and J genes are TRBV7-3 and TRBJ1-1; 12 bases map to TRBD1. The CDR3 consists of 19 residues. V was pared by 0 bases and J by 4 bases, with 12 bases of the junction left unmatched. From germline, CDR1 is SGHTA and CDR2 FQGTGA. The CDR3, as DNA: TGTGCCAGCAGCTTAACGGGACGGGGACAGGGGGCGTGGGGCACTGAAGCTTTCTTT. Protein sequence: CASSLTGRGQGAWGTEAFF.

V usage is TRBV20-1 and J usage is TRBJ1-1; D ambiguous. The CDR3 has 13 amino acids. V dropped 0 bases and J dropped 2 bases, with 7 bases sitting between them. CDR1 and CDR2 from the germline V gene are DFQATT and SNEGSKA (reference sequence). The CDR3, as DNA: TGCAGTGCTAGAGATAGCCCAAACACTGAAGCTTTCTTT. Translating gives CSARDSPNTEAFF.

This clonotype was seen a few times. The chain links TRBV12-3 or TRBV12-4 to TRBJ1-1; D is unclear. This CDR3 is 13 amino acids long. V lost 6 bases and J lost 2, with 10 bases in between. CDR3 DNA sequence: TGTGCCAGCAGCCGATCGGCAAACACTGAAGCTTTCTTT. This translates into CASSRSANTEAFF.

The rearrangement joins TRBV6-1 to TRBJ2-3; 8 bases agree with TRBD1. The CDR3 loop spans 16 amino acids. CDR1 and CDR2 from the germline V gene are MNHNS and SASEGT. Trimming removed 5 bases from V and 1 base from J; junction bases left unmatched: 8. CDR3: CASSNPDREGTDTQYF. The CDR3 DNA reads TGTGCCAGCAGTAACCCGGACAGGGAGGGCACAGATACGCAGTATTTT.

This clonotype was found a few times. At one end the junction does not follow the germline gene, possibly because of a read error. The genes are TRBV19 and TRBJ1-2; D call uncertain. This CDR3 region has 14 residues. Germline values: CDR1 LNHDA, CDR2 SQIVND (reference sequence). CDR3 loop: CASGIGVVGYGYTF. CDR3 nucleotide sequence: TGTGCCAGTGGTATCGGGGTGGTGGGCTATGGCTACACCTTC. Full variable domain (rest looked up from reference TRBV19 and TRBJ1-2): DGGITQSPKYLFRKEGQNVTLSCEQNLNHDAMYWYRQDPGQGLRLIYYSQIVNDFQKGDIAEGYSVSREKKESFPLTVTSAQKNPTAFYLCASGIGVVGYGYTFGSGTRLTVV.

This clonotype was detected only a few times. CDR3 nucleotides: TGTGCCAGCAGCTTAGGAGGAACCGCCTATGGCTACACCTTC. Translation gives CASSLGGTAYGYTF. The J gene is TRBJ1-2, the V gene TRBV7-2, with no clear D. Germline V gives CDR1 SGHTA, CDR2 FQGNSA. The CDR3 covers 14 residues. With 1 base removed from V and 4 bases from J, the gap between germline ends came to 10 bases.